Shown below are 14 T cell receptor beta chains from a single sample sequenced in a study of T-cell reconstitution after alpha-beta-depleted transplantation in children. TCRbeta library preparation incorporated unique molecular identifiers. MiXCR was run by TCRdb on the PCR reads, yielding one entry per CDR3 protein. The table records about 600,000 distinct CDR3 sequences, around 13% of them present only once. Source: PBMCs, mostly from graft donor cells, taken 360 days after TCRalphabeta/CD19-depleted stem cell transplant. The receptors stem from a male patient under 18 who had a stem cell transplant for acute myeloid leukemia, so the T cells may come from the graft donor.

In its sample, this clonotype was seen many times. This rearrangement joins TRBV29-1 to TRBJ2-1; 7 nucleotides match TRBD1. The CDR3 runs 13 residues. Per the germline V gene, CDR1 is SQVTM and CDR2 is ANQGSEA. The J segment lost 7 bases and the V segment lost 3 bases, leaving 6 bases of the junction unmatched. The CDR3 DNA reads TGCAGCGTTGACGACGGGACAGAGAATGAGCAGTTCTTC. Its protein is CSVDDGTENEQFF.

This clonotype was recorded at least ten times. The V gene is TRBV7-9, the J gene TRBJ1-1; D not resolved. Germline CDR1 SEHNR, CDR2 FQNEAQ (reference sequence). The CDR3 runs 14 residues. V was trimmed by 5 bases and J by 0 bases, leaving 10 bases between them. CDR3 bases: TGTGCCAGCAGCCCAACAGATTTGAACACTGAAGCTTTCTTT. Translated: CASSPTDLNTEAFF.

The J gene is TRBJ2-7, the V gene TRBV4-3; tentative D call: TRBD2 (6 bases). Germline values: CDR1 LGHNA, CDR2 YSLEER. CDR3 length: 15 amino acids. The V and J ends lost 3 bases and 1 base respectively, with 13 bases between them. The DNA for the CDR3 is TGCGCCAGCAGCCAGGCGGGACCGGGGTCCTACGAGCAGTACTTC. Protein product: CASSQAGPGSYEQYF.

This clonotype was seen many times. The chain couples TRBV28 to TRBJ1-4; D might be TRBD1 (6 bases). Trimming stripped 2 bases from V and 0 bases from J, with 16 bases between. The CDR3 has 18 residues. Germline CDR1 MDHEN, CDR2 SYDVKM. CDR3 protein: CASSLRTGPLATNEKLFF. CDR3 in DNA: TGTGCCAGCAGTTTACGCACAGGGCCCCTGGCAACTAATGAAAAACTGTTTTTT.

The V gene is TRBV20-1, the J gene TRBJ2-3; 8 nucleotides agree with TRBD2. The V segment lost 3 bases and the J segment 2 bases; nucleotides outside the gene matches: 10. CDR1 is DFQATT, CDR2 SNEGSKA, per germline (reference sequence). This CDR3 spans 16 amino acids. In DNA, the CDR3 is TGCAGTGCTAGCCCCGGACTAGCCCGGGCCACAGATACGCAGTATTTT. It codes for CSASPGLARATDTQYF.

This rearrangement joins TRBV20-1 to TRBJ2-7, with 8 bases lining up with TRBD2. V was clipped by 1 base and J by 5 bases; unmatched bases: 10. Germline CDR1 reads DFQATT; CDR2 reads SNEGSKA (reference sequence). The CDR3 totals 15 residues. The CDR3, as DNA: TGCAGTGCTAGAGGGAGCGGGAGATGGGAAAACGAGCAGTACTTC. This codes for CSARGSGRWENEQYF.

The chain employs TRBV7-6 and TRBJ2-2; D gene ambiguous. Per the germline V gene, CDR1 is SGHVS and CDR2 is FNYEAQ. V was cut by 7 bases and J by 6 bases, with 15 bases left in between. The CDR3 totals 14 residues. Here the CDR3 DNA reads TGTGCCAGCACTCAAGCAAGGGCCCCCGGGGAGCTGTTTTTT. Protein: CASTQARAPGELFF.

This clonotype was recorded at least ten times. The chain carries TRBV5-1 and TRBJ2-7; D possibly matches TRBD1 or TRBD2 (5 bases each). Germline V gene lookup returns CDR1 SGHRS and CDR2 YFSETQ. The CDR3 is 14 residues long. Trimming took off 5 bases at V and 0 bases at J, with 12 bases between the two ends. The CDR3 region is CASSIAGSSYEQYF. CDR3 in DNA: TGCGCCAGCAGTATCGCAGGGAGCTCCTACGAGCAGTACTTC. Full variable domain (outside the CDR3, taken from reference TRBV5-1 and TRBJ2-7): KAGVTQTPRYLIKTRGQQVTLSCSPISGHRSVSWYQQTPGQGLQFLFEYFSETQRNKGNFPGRFSGRQFSNSRSEMNVSTLELGDSALYLCASSIAGSSYEQYFGPGTRLTVT.

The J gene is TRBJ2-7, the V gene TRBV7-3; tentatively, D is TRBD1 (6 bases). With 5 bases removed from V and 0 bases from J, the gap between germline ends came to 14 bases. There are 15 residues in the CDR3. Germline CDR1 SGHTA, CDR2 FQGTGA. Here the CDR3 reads CASSDQGQYSYEQYF. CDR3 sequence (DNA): TGTGCCAGCAGCGATCAGGGACAATACTCCTACGAGCAGTACTTC.

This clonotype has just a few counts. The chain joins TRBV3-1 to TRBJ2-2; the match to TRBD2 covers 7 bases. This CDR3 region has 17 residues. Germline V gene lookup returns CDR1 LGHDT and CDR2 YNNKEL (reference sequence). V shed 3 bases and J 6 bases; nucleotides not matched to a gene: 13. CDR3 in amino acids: CASSQGYRTRAPGELFF. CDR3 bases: TGTGCCAGCAGCCAGGGGTATCGGACTAGAGCTCCCGGGGAGCTGTTTTTT.

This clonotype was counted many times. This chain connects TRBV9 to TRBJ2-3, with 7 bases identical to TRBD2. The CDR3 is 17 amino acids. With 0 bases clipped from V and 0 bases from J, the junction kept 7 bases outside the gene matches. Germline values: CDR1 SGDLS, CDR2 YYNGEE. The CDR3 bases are TGTGCCAGCAGCGTAGGTTCCGGGAGGCAAAGCACAGATACGCAGTATTTT. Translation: CASSVGSGRQSTDTQYF.

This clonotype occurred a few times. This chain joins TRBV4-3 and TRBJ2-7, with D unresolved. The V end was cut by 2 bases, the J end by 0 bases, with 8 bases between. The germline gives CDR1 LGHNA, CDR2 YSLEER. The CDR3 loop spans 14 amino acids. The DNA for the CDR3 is TGCGCCAGCAGCCAATATCCGGGCTCCTACGAGCAGTACTTC. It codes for CASSQYPGSYEQYF.

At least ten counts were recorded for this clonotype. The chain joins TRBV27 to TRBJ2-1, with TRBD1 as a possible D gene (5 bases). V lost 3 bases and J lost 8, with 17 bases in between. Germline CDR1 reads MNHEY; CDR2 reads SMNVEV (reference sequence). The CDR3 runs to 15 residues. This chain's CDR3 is CASSFAGHHPYEQFF. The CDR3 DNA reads TGTGCCAGCAGTTTCGCAGGACACCATCCCTATGAGCAGTTCTTC.

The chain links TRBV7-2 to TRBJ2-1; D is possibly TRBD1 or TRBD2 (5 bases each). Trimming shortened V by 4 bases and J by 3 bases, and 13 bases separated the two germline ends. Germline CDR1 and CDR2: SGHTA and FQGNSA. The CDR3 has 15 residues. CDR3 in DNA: TGTGCCAGCAGCTGGGATCTGGGGGACTACAATGAGCAGTTCTTC. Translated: CASSWDLGDYNEQFF.